Included here is one TCR beta chain sequence, with context. The entry originates in a study of blood T cell repertoires in COVID-19. Study-wide context: Whether acute or convalescent, the COVID-19 samples came from the United States, Italy and Spain. From T cells, B-cell-depleted T cells, or PBMCs came the material, which was cDNA or gDNA.

In the authors' methods: Amplification from reference gene primers served as the basis for estimated nucleated cell counts. Clones were read by immunoSEQ multiplex PCR, and TCRdb kept only the in-frame ones, dropping some. The DNA was the basis for D and trimming; V, J and clone size are from that table. The table lists roughly 140,000 clones, approximately 85% of them singletons. Germline-derived CDR1 and CDR2 are LGHDT and YNNKEL (reference sequence). V was shortened by 0 bases and J by 8 bases, with 10 bases between the two germline ends. The CDR3 is 13 amino acids. Sequencing used peripheral blood. The chain joins TRBV3-1 (or the pseudogene TRBV3-2) to TRBJ1-2; D call uncertain. This sequence originates from a man aged 50 or older with acute or convalescent COVID-19. In DNA form, the CDR3 reads TGTGCCAGCAGCCAAGATGGGCGGGCCGGCTACACCTTC. This codes for CASSQDGRAGYTF.